This is a list of T cell receptor beta chains from one sample in a study of blood T cell repertoires in COVID-19. Clones were read by immunoSEQ multiplex PCR, and TCRdb kept only the in-frame ones, dropping some. The repertoire has more than 450,000 clones, roughly 87% of them found once; the top ten carry about 0.75%. The specimen sequenced was PBMCs or T cells enriched from blood (not recorded which). All receptors derive from a woman under 30 who had recovered from COVID-19. The CDR3 runs from the conserved cysteine through the conserved F or W. D genes are given only for firm matches. The size of a clone is reported for some rows only, either as once, few or many, or as a class for expanded clones.

J gene: TRBJ2-1
V gene: TRBV27
clone size: NA
D gene: NA
CDR3 protein: CASSLFFVQGREQFF
CDR3 DNA: TGTGCCAGCAGTTTATTCTTTGTACAGGGCAGGGAGCAGTTCTTC

J gene: TRBJ1-3
V gene: TRBV5-4
clone size: NA
D gene: NA
CDR3 protein: CASSFLQGNSGNTIYF
CDR3 DNA: TGTGCCAGCAGCTTTCTACAGGGCAACTCTGGAAACACCATATATTTT

J gene: TRBJ2-7
V gene: TRBV7-9
clone size: NA
D gene: TRBD1
CDR3 protein: CASSLADRYYEQYF
CDR3 DNA: TGTGCCAGCAGCTTAGCGGACAGGTACTACGAGCAGTACTTC

J gene: TRBJ2-5
V gene: TRBV3-1/TRBV3-2
clone size: NA
D gene: NA
CDR3 protein: CASSQFFGLLLQETQYF
CDR3 DNA: TGTGCCAGCAGCCAATTCTTCGGACTGTTACTCCAAGAGACCCAGTACTTC

J gene: TRBJ2-7
V gene: TRBV2
clone size: NA
D gene: NA
CDR3 protein: CASSQRAGVDEQYF
CDR3 DNA: TGTGCCAGCAGCCAACGTGCGGGTGTCGACGAGCAGTACTTC

J gene: TRBJ1-2
V gene: TRBV23-1
clone size: NA
D gene: NA
CDR3 protein: CASSQSICFCKDIGYTF
CDR3 DNA: TGCGCCAGCAGTCAATCTATCTGTTTTTGTAAGGACATCGGCTACACCTTC

J gene: TRBJ1-1
V gene: TRBV10-3
clone size: NA
D gene: NA
CDR3 protein: CAISESAEENTEAFF
CDR3 DNA: TGTGCCATCAGTGAGTCGGCCGAAGAGAACACTGAAGCTTTCTTT

J gene: TRBJ2-5
V gene: TRBV10-1
clone size: few
D gene: TRBD1
CDR3 protein: CASSSGDRDQETQYF
CDR3 DNA: TGCGCCAGCAGTTCGGGGGACAGGGATCAAGAGACCCAGTACTTC

J gene: TRBJ1-5
V gene: TRBV4-1
clone size: NA
D gene: NA
CDR3 protein: CASSRRTDQISNQPQHF
CDR3 DNA: TGCGCCAGCAGCCGGCGGACAGACCAGATTAGCAATCAGCCCCAGCATTTT

J gene: TRBJ2-1
V gene: TRBV11-1
clone size: NA
D gene: NA
CDR3 protein: CASSLGQTGNNEQFF
CDR3 DNA: TGTGCCAGCAGCTTGGGTCAAACAGGGAACAATGAGCAGTTCTTC

J gene: TRBJ1-5
V gene: TRBV5-1
clone size: NA
D gene: NA
CDR3 protein: CASSLEPVPNQPQHF
CDR3 DNA: TGCGCCAGCAGCTTGGAACCGGTCCCAAATCAGCCCCAGCATTTT

J gene: TRBJ2-2
V gene: TRBV5-1
clone size: NA
D gene: NA
CDR3 protein: CASSSSFGAAGELFF
CDR3 DNA: TGCGCCAGCAGCTCCTCCTTTGGTGCAGCCGGGGAGCTGTTTTTT

J gene: TRBJ2-2
V gene: TRBV5-1
clone size: NA
D gene: NA
CDR3 protein: CASSLRDFTGELFF
CDR3 DNA: TGCGCCAGCAGCTTAAGAGACTTCACCGGGGAGCTGTTTTTT

J gene: TRBJ2-5
V gene: TRBV5-1
clone size: NA
D gene: NA
CDR3 protein: CASSLATKETQYF
CDR3 DNA: TGCGCCAGCAGCTTGGCGACTAAAGAGACCCAGTACTTC

J gene: TRBJ2-3
V gene: TRBV19
clone size: NA
D gene: TRBD2
CDR3 protein: CASSILAGRLDTQYF
CDR3 DNA: TGTGCCAGTAGTATACTAGCGGGGAGGCTAGATACGCAGTATTTT

J gene: TRBJ1-3
V gene: TRBV7-8
clone size: few
D gene: NA
CDR3 protein: CASSRDFGDTIYF
CDR3 DNA: TGTGCCAGCAGCCGGGACTTTGGCGACACCATATATTTT

J gene: TRBJ1-6
V gene: TRBV5-1
clone size: once
D gene: NA
CDR3 protein: CASSSGWGDSPLHF
CDR3 DNA: TGCGCCAGCAGCTCGGGCTGGGGAGATTCACCCCTCCACTTT

J gene: TRBJ2-5
V gene: TRBV4-1
clone size: NA
D gene: NA
CDR3 protein: CASSQLAPPRETQYF
CDR3 DNA: TGCGCCAGCAGCCAGCTAGCGCCCCCAAGAGAGACCCAGTACTTC

J gene: TRBJ1-2
V gene: TRBV12-3/TRBV12-4
clone size: NA
D gene: NA
CDR3 protein: CASTFSPNYGYTF
CDR3 DNA: TGTGCCAGCACGTTTAGTCCTAACTATGGCTACACCTTC

J gene: TRBJ1-5
V gene: TRBV2
clone size: NA
D gene: NA
CDR3 protein: CASAGQGDQPQHF
CDR3 DNA: TGTGCCAGTGCAGGGCAGGGCGATCAGCCCCAGCATTTT

J gene: TRBJ1-1
V gene: TRBV6-6
clone size: NA
D gene: TRBD1
CDR3 protein: CASSSRDRDTEAFF
CDR3 DNA: TGTGCCAGCAGTTCGCGGGACAGGGATACTGAAGCTTTCTTT

J gene: TRBJ1-1
V gene: TRBV5-1
clone size: NA
D gene: NA
CDR3 protein: CASSLAIQAGITEAFF
CDR3 DNA: TGCGCCAGCAGCTTGGCTATTCAGGCGGGGATCACTGAAGCTTTCTTT

J gene: TRBJ1-2
V gene: TRBV4-1
clone size: NA
D gene: TRBD1
CDR3 protein: CASSVLPGQGNGYTF
CDR3 DNA: TGCGCCAGCAGCGTACTACCGGGACAGGGAAATGGCTACACCTTC

J gene: TRBJ2-7
V gene: TRBV2
clone size: NA
D gene: NA
CDR3 protein: CASSEGRAHEQYF
CDR3 DNA: TGTGCCAGCAGTGAGGGCAGGGCCCACGAGCAGTACTTC

J gene: TRBJ1-1
V gene: TRBV6-4
clone size: NA
D gene: TRBD1
CDR3 protein: CASSPGQGLDTEAFF
CDR3 DNA: TGTGCCAGCAGTCCGGGACAGGGTCTGGACACTGAAGCTTTCTTT